A selection of T cell receptor beta chains follows, all from one sample in a study of blood T cell repertoires in COVID-19. Sequencing used immunoSEQ multiplex PCR; TCRdb keeps in-frame clones, though not all of them. The sample has around 300,000 clones; over 75% are singletons. The sample was PBMCs or T cells enriched from blood (not recorded which). The receptors shown here come from a man aged 25 to 40 who had recovered from COVID-19. CDR3s include the opening cysteine and the closing phenylalanine or tryptophan. D genes are given only for firm matches. Size tells how often a clone was seen (once, few, many) or the class of an expanded clone, and some rows leave it out.

>TRBJ2-4|NA|TRBV7-2|TRBD1
TGTGCCAGCAGCTTAGGGGACAGGGTGATTCAGTACTTC
CASSLGDRVIQYF
>TRBJ1-1|NA|TRBV2|TRBD1
TGTGCCAGCAGCTTGGGACAGACGAACACTGAAGCTTTCTTT
CASSLGQTNTEAFF
>TRBJ1-2|NA|TRBV29-1|TRBD1
TGCAGCGCCGTGGGACAGGGGCTTGGCTACACCTTC
CSAVGQGLGYTF
>TRBJ2-7|NA|TRBV5-6|NA
TGTGCCAGCAGCTTCCTCGAGGTGTCCTACGAGCAGTACTTC
CASSFLEVSYEQYF
>TRBJ1-4|NA|TRBV4-1|NA
TGCGCCAGCAGCCAAGATGACAGGTACAATGAAAAACTGTTTTTT
CASSQDDRYNEKLFF
>TRBJ2-7|NA|TRBV19|NA
TGTGCCAGTAGTACCTTGGGGGGAATCTACGAGCAGTACTTC
CASSTLGGIYEQYF
>TRBJ2-2|NA|TRBV27|NA
TGTGCCAGCAGTCCCCTCGGTTTGGGGCCGAACACCGGGGAGCTGTTTTTT
CASSPLGLGPNTGELFF
>TRBJ1-6|few|TRBV14|NA
TGTGCCAGCAGCCAAGACGGGGGGTATAATTCACCCCTCCACTTT
CASSQDGGYNSPLHF
>TRBJ2-3|NA|TRBV11-2|NA
TGTGCCAGCAGTCTAATCGGAGAAGGCACAGATACGCAGTATTTT
CASSLIGEGTDTQYF
>TRBJ1-6|NA|TRBV19|NA
TGTGCCAGTAGTTTTACACCAGGGGTAAATTCACCCCTCCACTTT
CASSFTPGVNSPLHF
>TRBJ2-3|NA|TRBV3-1/TRBV3-2|NA
TGTGCCAGCAGCCAAGACGCGGGCACAGATACGCAGTATTTT
CASSQDAGTDTQYF
>TRBJ1-1|NA|TRBV6-4|NA
TGTGCCAGCAGTGACAGAGACAGTAACACTGAAGCTTTCTTT
CASSDRDSNTEAFF
>TRBJ1-5|NA|TRBV7-9|TRBD1
TGTGCCAGCAGCTTGGGACAGGGCAATCAGCCCCAGCATTTT
CASSLGQGNQPQHF
>TRBJ2-7|NA|TRBV28|TRBD1
TGTGCCAGCAGCCATGACAGGGGGAGGTACGAGCAGTACTTC
CASSHDRGRYEQYF
>TRBJ2-5|NA|TRBV6-5|NA
TGTGCCAGCTCCAGGATCCAAGAGACCCAGTACTTC
CASSRIQETQYF
>TRBJ1-6|NA|TRBV9|NA
TGTGCCAGCAGCCTGAGACAGGCAAATTCACCCCTCCACTTT
CASSLRQANSPLHF
>TRBJ1-5|NA|TRBV7-8|NA
TGTGCCAGCAGCTTAGCACAGATCAATCAGCCCCAGCATTTT
CASSLAQINQPQHF
>TRBJ2-2|NA|TRBV6-5|NA
TGTGCCAGCAGGGCGGAGAACACCGGGGAGCTGTTTTTT
CASRAENTGELFF
>TRBJ1-4|NA|TRBV24-1|TRBD1
TGTGCCACCAGTGATGCCGGGACAGGGAATGAAAAACTGTTTTTT
CATSDAGTGNEKLFF
>TRBJ1-5|NA|TRBV7-8|TRBD1
TGTGCCAGCAGCACACAGGGGGCAGGTCAGCCCCAGCATTTT
CASSTQGAGQPQHF
>TRBJ2-1|NA|TRBV19|NA
TGTGCCAGTAGCCTGGCGGGACAGCAAAGGGGGGAGCAGTTCTTC
CASSLAGQQRGEQFF
>TRBJ2-1|NA|TRBV9|TRBD2
TGTGCCAGCAGCGTCGCCCCGACTAGCGGGGCTAACAATGAGCAGTTCTTC
CASSVAPTSGANNEQFF